This T cell receptor (beta chain) was sequenced in a study of human T cells and chemical hapten exposure. Study context: Epicutaneous patch tests delivered 0.01% DPC to the upper back, with evaluation at 6 days. General observations from the study: Clustering by CDR3 similarity yielded significantly more large clusters from expanded TCRs than controls.

Time point denoted: patch test 2, 6 weeks after DPC sensitization. Treatment meaning: therapeutic diphenylcyclopropenone sensitization with weekly scalp DPC. Patients had alopecia, were aged 18 to 70, and were not pregnant. Sequencing started from total RNA isolated from unfractionated whole blood. The V end was cut by 6 bases, the J end by 0 bases, with 11 bases between. The length of the CDR3 is 14 residues. On this clonotype: Its antigen is currently unknown.

TCRdb ran MiXCR on the RACE reads and lists one entry per CDR3 protein. The sample lists tens of thousands of distinct CDR3 sequences; about 6.6% were seen once. The receptor was derived from a woman aged 25 to 39 with alopecia areata. Some clones in this sample may be carry-over from other donors' samples. The input for sequencing was whole blood, taken in connection with sensitization to the hapten diphenylcyclopropenone (DPC). The V call is TRBV12-3 or TRBV12-4, the J call TRBJ1-1, with D possibly being TRBD1 (6 bases). The CDR3 DNA is TGTGCCAGCAGGCGGACAGACATGAACACTGAAGCTTTCTTT. Amino acid sequence: CASRRTDMNTEAFF.